A single sample gave rise to the 16 T cell receptor beta chains below, sequenced in a study of shared clonotypes between healthy human individuals. The method was immunoSEQ multiplex PCR; TCRdb's version includes in-frame clones alone and lacks a portion of them. Here the sample spans tens of thousands of clones, under 65% being singletons. Sample: memory CD8+ T cells sorted from blood. Regarding subset: CD45RO+ cells pooled with CCR7-negative TemRA cells. The receptors derive from a young man in good health.

Worth noting for this clone: This may stem from a read error, because a much larger clone lies one nucleotide away. The chain couples TRBV6-4 to TRBJ2-1; D tentatively reads TRBD1 or TRBD2 (5 bases each). Germline CDR1 MRHNA, CDR2 SNTAGT. The CDR3 is 15 residues long. The V end was cut by 0 bases, the J end by 0 bases, with 6 bases between. In DNA form, the CDR3 reads TGTGCCAGCAGTGACTCGAGGGGCTCCTACAATGAGCAGTTCTTC. Protein sequence: CASSDSRGSYNEQFF.

This chain connects TRBV9 to TRBJ2-5, with 14 bases aligning to TRBD2. The J call may be incorrect, as the DNA end agrees better with TRBJ2-7. The CDR3 length is 18 residues. Germline V lookup: CDR1 SGDLS, CDR2 YYNGEE. CDR3 DNA sequence: TGTGCCAGCAGTCCGACCGGGACTAGCGGGAGAGGGGCCTACGAGCAGTACTTC. Its protein is CASSPTGTSGRGAYEQYF.

The chain carries TRBV7-6 and TRBJ1-4; D is ambiguous. The CDR3 contains 14 residues. Looked up from germline, CDR1 is SGHVS and CDR2 is FNYEAQ. V dropped 5 bases and J dropped 5 bases, with 12 bases sitting between them. This CDR3 reads CASSPLGINEKLFF. In DNA form, the CDR3 reads TGTGCCAGCAGCCCTTTAGGGATCAATGAAAAACTGTTTTTT.

The gene calls are TRBV4-3 and TRBJ2-6, with a weak D call TRBD1 (5 bases). Germline V lookup: CDR1 LGHNA, CDR2 YSLEER. The CDR3 extends over 16 amino acids. Between the trimmed V and J ends, which lost 2 bases and 0 bases, there was a span of 8 bases. CDR3 residues: CASSQTTDSGANVLTF. CDR3 nucleotides: TGCGCCAGCAGCCAAACGACAGACTCTGGGGCCAACGTCCTGACTTTC.

There are many counts of this clone. This chain connects TRBV6-5 to TRBJ1-2; 7 positions match TRBD1. V was pared by 4 bases and J by 8 bases, with 10 bases of the junction left unmatched. Looked up from germline, CDR1 is MNHEY and CDR2 is SVGAGI. There are 14 residues in the CDR3. CDR3 in amino acids: CASSSGQLLAGYTF. CDR3 bases: TGTGCCAGCAGTTCGGGACAGCTTTTGGCCGGCTACACCTTC.

The chain has TRBV7-9 and TRBJ2-5; weak D call: TRBD1 (6 bases). In germline, CDR1 is SEHNR, CDR2 FQNEAQ (reference sequence). V was clipped by 2 bases and J by 1 base, with 11 bases between them. There are 15 residues in the CDR3. The DNA of the CDR3 is TGTGCCAGCAGCTTACTGGACAGCCTCCAAGAGACCCAGTACTTC. Amino acids: CASSLLDSLQETQYF.

The chain joins TRBV28 to TRBJ2-7, with 13 bases matching TRBD2. The CDR3 sequence is 16 residues long. With V trimmed by 5 bases and J by 6 bases, 10 bases remained unmatched. The germline CDR1 and CDR2 sequences are MDHEN and SYDVKM. The CDR3 here is CASSHQTGLAGREQYF. The CDR3 nucleotides read TGTGCCAGCAGTCACCAGACGGGACTAGCGGGGCGCGAGCAGTACTTC.

CDR3 amino acids: CASSPRVQGTYGYTF. The CDR3 DNA reads TGTGCCAGCAGCCCCCGGGTTCAGGGGACCTATGGCTACACCTTC. This chain uses TRBV9 with TRBJ1-2; D possibly corresponds to TRBD1 (6 bases). V was shortened by 4 bases and J by 4 bases, with 17 bases between the two germline ends. CDR1 and CDR2 (germline): SGDLS, YYNGEE. The CDR3 has 15 amino acids.

Written as DNA, the CDR3 is TGTGCCAGCAGCTCCCGGACTAGCGGGGAGCAGTTCTTC. It specifies CASSSRTSGEQFF. The chain recombines TRBV7-3 with TRBJ2-1; TRBD2 matches 11 bases. This CDR3 is built from 13 residues. J lost 10 bases, V lost 4 bases, and 3 bases had no gene match. CDR1 and CDR2 from the germline V gene are SGHTA and FQGTGA.

The CDR3 DNA reads TGTGCCAGCAGTCAATCCGGGACAGGGGTATACGAGCAGTACTTC. Its protein product is CASSQSGTGVYEQYF. The chain has TRBV5-4 and TRBJ2-7; 10 bases map to TRBD1. With V trimmed by 5 bases and J by 4 bases, 9 bases remained unmatched. CDR1 and CDR2 from the germline V gene are SGHNT and YYREEE (reference sequence). This CDR3 is built from 15 residues. Drawing the rest from reference TRBV5-4 and TRBJ2-7, the complete variable domain is ETGVTQSPTHLIKTRGQQVTLRCSSQSGHNTVSWYQQALGQGPQFIFQYYREEENGRGNFPPRFSGLQFPNYSSELNVNALELDDSALYLCASSQSGTGVYEQYFGPGTRLTVT.

Only a few counts were recorded for this clone. This chain links TRBV5-6 with TRBJ1-1; TRBD1 matches at 7 bases. This CDR3 is built from 13 residues. Germline V lookup: CDR1 SGHDT, CDR2 YYEEEE. Trimming removed 7 bases from V and 0 bases from J; junction bases left unmatched: 3. The CDR3 loop is CASSQGVNTEAFF. The CDR3, as DNA: TGTGCCAGCTCCCAGGGGGTGAACACTGAAGCTTTCTTT. The variable domain in full, with the rest retrieved from reference TRBV5-6 and TRBJ1-1, is DAGVTQSPTHLIKTRGQQVTLRCSPKSGHDTVSWYQQALGQGPQFIFQYYEEEERQRGNFPDRFSGHQFPNYSSELNVNALLLGDSALYLCASSQGVNTEAFFGQGTRLTVV.

This clone was detected a few times. This rearrangement joins TRBV6-4 to TRBJ2-1; 11 bases align to TRBD2. The CDR3 totals 16 residues. J gave up 4 bases and V 6 bases, and 8 bases lay outside the gene matches. CDR1 and CDR2 (germline): MRHNA, SNTAGT. CDR3 bases: TGTGCCAGCAGCCCGACCGGGACTAGCGGTTACAATGAGCAGTTCTTC. Translated: CASSPTGTSGYNEQFF.

This rearrangement joins TRBV10-3 to TRBJ2-1; possible D gene TRBD2, 6 bases. Germline V lookup: CDR1 ENHRY, CDR2 SYGVKD. The CDR3 is 13 residues long. Deletions cut 6 bases from V and 6 bases from J, with 12 bases between. CDR3: CAIRDLGSNEQFF. In DNA form, the CDR3 reads TGTGCCATCAGGGACCTCGGGAGCAATGAGCAGTTCTTC.

The chain couples TRBV27 to TRBJ2-2; no clear D. CDR3 size: 13 residues. The V gene's germline CDR1 is MNHEY and CDR2 SMNVEV (reference sequence). With 2 bases removed from V and 3 bases from J, the gap between germline ends came to 4 bases. The CDR3 DNA is TGTGCCAGCAGTTTAGGCTACACCGGGGAGCTGTTTTTT. Amino acid sequence: CASSLGYTGELFF.

The gene calls are TRBV5-4 and TRBJ1-1; D remains unclear. The germline gives CDR1 SGHNT, CDR2 YYREEE (reference sequence). The CDR3 contains 13 residues. With 4 bases removed from V and 2 bases from J, the gap between germline ends came to 9 bases. In nucleotides, the CDR3 is TGTGCCAGCAGCCAGGACGGAAACACTGAAGCTTTCTTT. Translation gives CASSQDGNTEAFF.

This sequence joins TRBV7-2 and TRBJ1-1, with D tentatively TRBD1 (5 bases). V was shortened by 3 bases and J by 3 bases, with 20 bases between the two germline ends. The V gene's germline CDR1 is SGHTA and CDR2 FQGNSA. The CDR3 sequence is 17 residues long. For the CDR3, the DNA is TGTGCCAGCAGCTTTAGGACACCTATGAGGGCGGACACTGAAGCTTTCTTT. It codes for CASSFRTPMRADTEAFF.